The 11 T cell receptor beta chains below come from one sample, sequenced in a study of CD8 T cells in Susac syndrome. Reverse transcription used about 0.45 to 1 ug RNA and random hexamers. From the immunoSEQ multiplex PCR reads, TCRdb called clonotypes with MiXCR, one entry per CDR3 protein. The sample carries about 240,000 distinct CDR3 sequences, approximately 95% recorded once. The sequenced sample consisted of CD4+ T cells from PBMCs. These receptors originate from a human donor with Susac syndrome.

The chain couples TRBV4-2 to TRBJ2-5; 13 bases are shared with TRBD2. The germline V gene encodes CDR1 LGHNA and CDR2 YNFKEQ. There are 17 residues in the CDR3. V shed 3 bases and J 3 bases; nucleotides not matched to a gene: 7. CDR3 in amino acids: CASSQNGLAGVEETQYF. CDR3 coding DNA: TGTGCCAGCAGCCAGAACGGACTAGCGGGAGTCGAAGAGACCCAGTACTTC.

This clonotype was observed a single time. CDR3 sequence reads: CSARVSGSSYNEQFF. The CDR3 DNA sequence: TGCAGTGCTAGAGTTAGCGGGAGCTCCTACAATGAGCAGTTCTTC. The rearrangement joins TRBV20-1 to TRBJ2-1; 9 bases match TRBD2. The germline CDR1 and CDR2 sequences are DFQATT and SNEGSKA (reference sequence). CDR3 length equals 15 residues. Trimming removed 1 base from V and 0 bases from J; junction bases left unmatched: 1.

This clonotype has just one count. This chain links TRBV6-5 with TRBJ2-3, with 7 bases fitting TRBD1. This CDR3 spans 15 amino acids. CDR1 is MNHEY, CDR2 SVGAGI, per germline. With 6 bases clipped from V and 4 bases from J, the junction kept 10 bases outside the gene matches. For the CDR3, the DNA is TGTGCCAGCAGACCACTAAAGACAGGGCCAGATACGCAGTATTTT. Protein sequence: CASRPLKTGPDTQYF.

The chain uses TRBV6-6 and TRBJ2-3, with D possibly being TRBD1 (5 bases). V dropped 6 bases and J dropped 4 bases, with 11 bases sitting between them. Germline V lookup: CDR1 MNHNY, CDR2 SVGAGI (reference sequence). This CDR3 has 13 residues. CDR3 sequence (DNA): TGTGCCAGCAGAGGGGCCGGCGCAGATACGCAGTATTTT. Translated: CASRGAGADTQYF.

This clonotype came up once. The V and J genes are TRBV9 and TRBJ2-1; D not certain. V lost 0 bases and J 6 bases, leaving 7 bases between the germline ends. The CDR3 covers 13 residues. Germline loops: CDR1 SGDLS, CDR2 YYNGEE. CDR3 nucleotides: TGTGCCAGCAGCGTAGACCCACGCAATGAGCAGTTCTTC. Its translation: CASSVDPRNEQFF.

The chain uses TRBV30 and TRBJ1-5, with D possibly being TRBD1 (5 bases). Trimming stripped 8 bases from V and 7 bases from J, with 18 bases between. The germline gives CDR1 GTSNPN, CDR2 SVGIG (reference sequence). The CDR3 sequence is 13 residues long. The chain's CDR3 is CALGDGPLQPQHF. CDR3 coding DNA: TGTGCCCTGGGGGACGGGCCCCTCCAGCCCCAGCATTTT.

The V gene is TRBV6-5, the J gene TRBJ2-5; D gene ambiguous. V lost 4 bases to trimming and J lost 1 base, with 13 bases between them. The length of the CDR3 is 15 residues. Germline V gene sequence: CDR1 MNHEY, CDR2 SVGAGI. CDR3 loop: CASSSTGIAQETQYF. The CDR3 nucleotides read TGTGCCAGCAGTTCGACCGGAATCGCCCAAGAGACCCAGTACTTC.

The gene calls are TRBV4-1 and TRBJ1-4, with D maybe TRBD1 (6 bases). Trimming left V 4 bases short and J 7 bases short, with 16 bases between. This CDR3 is built from 15 residues. The V gene's germline CDR1 is MGHRA and CDR2 YSYEKL. The CDR3 is CASSRITGGGEKLFF. DNA for the CDR3: TGCGCCAGCAGCCGTATAACGGGGGGCGGTGAAAAACTGTTTTTT.

This sequence joins TRBV11-2 and TRBJ2-5; the match to TRBD1 covers 7 bases. Germline loops: CDR1 SGHAT, CDR2 FQNNGV. The CDR3 has 14 amino acids. The V segment lost 4 bases and the J segment 3 bases; nucleotides outside the gene matches: 5. The CDR3 sequence: CASSSWTGEETQYF. As DNA, the CDR3 is TGTGCCAGCAGCTCCTGGACAGGAGAAGAGACCCAGTACTTC.

This chain connects TRBV21-1 to TRBJ2-1; TRBD1, the table's D call, lacks a check against the DNA. TRBV21-1 constitutes a pseudogene. The CDR3 has 13 amino acids. Here the CDR3 reads CASSGPGYNEQFF. For the CDR3, the DNA is TGTGCCAGCAGCGGCCCCGGCTACAATGAGCAGTTCTTC.

The V and J genes are TRBV20-1 and TRBJ2-1; tentative D call: TRBD1 (5 bases). V was trimmed by 1 base and J by 7 bases, leaving 17 bases between them. The CDR3 runs to 15 residues. Germline V gene data show CDR1 as DFQATT and CDR2 as SNEGSKA (reference sequence). The CDR3 nucleotides read TGCAGTGCTAGAGCAGGGATTTTCACGAGGAATGAGCAGTTCTTC. Translating gives CSARAGIFTRNEQFF.